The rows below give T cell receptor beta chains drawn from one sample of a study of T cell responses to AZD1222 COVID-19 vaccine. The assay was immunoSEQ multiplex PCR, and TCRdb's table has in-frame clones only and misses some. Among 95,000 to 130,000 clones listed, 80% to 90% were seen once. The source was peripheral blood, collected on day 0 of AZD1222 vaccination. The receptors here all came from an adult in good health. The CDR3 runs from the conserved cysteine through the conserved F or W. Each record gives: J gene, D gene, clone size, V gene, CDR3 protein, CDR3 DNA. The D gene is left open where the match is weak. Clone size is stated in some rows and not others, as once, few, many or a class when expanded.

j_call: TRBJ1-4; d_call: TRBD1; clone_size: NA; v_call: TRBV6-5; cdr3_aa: CASRDRVKIIEKLFF; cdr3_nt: TGTGCCAGCAGGGACAGGGTTAAAATCATTGAAAAACTGTTTTTT
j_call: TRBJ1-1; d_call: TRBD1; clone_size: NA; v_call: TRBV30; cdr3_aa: CAWGLRGSFTEAFF; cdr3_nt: TGTGCCTGGGGGCTCAGGGGGTCTTTCACTGAAGCTTTCTTT
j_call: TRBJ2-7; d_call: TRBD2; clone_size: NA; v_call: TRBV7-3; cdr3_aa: CASSPNSGGSYEQYF; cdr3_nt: TGTGCCAGCAGCCCCAATTCGGGGGGGAGTTACGAGCAGTACTTC
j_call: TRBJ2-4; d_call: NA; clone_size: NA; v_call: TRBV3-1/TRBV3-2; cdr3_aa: CASSLGQNIQYF; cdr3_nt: TGTGCCAGCAGCTTAGGACAAAACATTCAGTACTTC
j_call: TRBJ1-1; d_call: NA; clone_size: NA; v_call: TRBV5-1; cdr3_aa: CASSFGGRLNTEAFF; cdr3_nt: TGCGCCAGCAGCTTCGGGGGGCGGTTGAACACTGAAGCTTTCTTT
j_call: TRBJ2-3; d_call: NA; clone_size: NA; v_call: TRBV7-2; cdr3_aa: CASRLFVADTQYF; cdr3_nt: TGTGCCAGCAGGTTATTTGTGGCAGATACGCAGTATTTT
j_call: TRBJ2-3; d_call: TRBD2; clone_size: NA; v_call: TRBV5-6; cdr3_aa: CASLSGGGSWDTQYF; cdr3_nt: TGTGCCAGCCTCTCAGGCGGGGGGTCGTGGGATACGCAGTATTTT
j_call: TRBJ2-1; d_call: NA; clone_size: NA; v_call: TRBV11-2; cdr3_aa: CASSLYSGENNEQFF; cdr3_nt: TGTGCCAGCAGCTTATATAGCGGAGAGAACAATGAGCAGTTCTTC
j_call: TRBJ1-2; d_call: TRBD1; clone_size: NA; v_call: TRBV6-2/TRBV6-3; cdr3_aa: CASSPWGQGMGVGYTF; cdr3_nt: TGTGCCAGCAGCCCCTGGGGACAGGGGATGGGAGTCGGCTACACCTTC
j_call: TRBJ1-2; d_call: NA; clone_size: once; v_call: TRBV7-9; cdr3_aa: CASSFISGDYGYTF; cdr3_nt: TGTGCCAGCAGCTTTATCTCAGGGGACTATGGCTACACCTTC
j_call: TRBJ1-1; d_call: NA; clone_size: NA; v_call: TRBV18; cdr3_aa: CASSPPAPSEAFF; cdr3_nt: TGTGCCAGCTCACCACCGGCGCCCTCGGAAGCTTTCTTT
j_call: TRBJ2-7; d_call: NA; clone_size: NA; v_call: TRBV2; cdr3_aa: CASKDNRAGEQYF; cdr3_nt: TGTGCCAGCAAGGATAACAGGGCCGGCGAGCAGTACTTC
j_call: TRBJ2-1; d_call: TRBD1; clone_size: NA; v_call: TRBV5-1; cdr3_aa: CASSFIGQGYNEQFF; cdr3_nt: TGCGCCAGCAGCTTTATCGGACAGGGGTACAATGAGCAGTTCTTC
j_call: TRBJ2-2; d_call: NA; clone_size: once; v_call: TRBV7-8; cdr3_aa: CASSLPLLRATNTGELFF; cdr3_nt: TGTGCCAGCAGCTTACCACTCCTCCGGGCGACGAACACCGGGGAGCTGTTTTTT
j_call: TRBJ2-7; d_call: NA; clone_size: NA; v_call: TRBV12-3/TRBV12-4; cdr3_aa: CASRSIDHEQYF; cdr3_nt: TGTGCCAGCAGGAGCATCGACCACGAGCAGTACTTC
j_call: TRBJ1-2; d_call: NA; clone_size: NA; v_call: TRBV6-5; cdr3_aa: CASSYRANYGYTF; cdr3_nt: TGTGCCAGCAGCTACAGGGCCAACTATGGCTACACCTTC
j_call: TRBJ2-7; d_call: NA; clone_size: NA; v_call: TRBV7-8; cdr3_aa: CASSLDPDRSSYEQYF; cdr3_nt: TGTGCCAGCAGCTTAGACCCGGACAGAAGCTCCTACGAGCAGTACTTC
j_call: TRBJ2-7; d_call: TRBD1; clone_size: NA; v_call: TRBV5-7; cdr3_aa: CASRGPGQGDYEQYF; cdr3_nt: TGTGCCAGCAGGGGTCCGGGACAGGGAGACTACGAGCAGTACTTC
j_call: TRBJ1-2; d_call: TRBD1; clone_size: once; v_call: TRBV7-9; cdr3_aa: CASDRAGSTNYGYTF; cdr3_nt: TGTGCCAGCGACAGGGCGGGATCAACTAACTATGGCTACACCTTC
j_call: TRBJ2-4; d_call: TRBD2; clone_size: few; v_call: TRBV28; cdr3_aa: CASTKESRTSGVNIQYF; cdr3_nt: TGTGCCAGCACCAAGGAATCCCGGACTAGCGGGGTGAACATTCAGTACTTC
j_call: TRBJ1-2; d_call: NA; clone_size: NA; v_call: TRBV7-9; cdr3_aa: CASSPDGLANYGYTF; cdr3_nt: TGTGCCAGCAGCCCGGACGGTTTAGCTAACTATGGCTACACCTTC
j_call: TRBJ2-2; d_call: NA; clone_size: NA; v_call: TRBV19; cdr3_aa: CASSIHLTVSNTGELFF; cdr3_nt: TGTGCCAGTAGTATCCACTTGACAGTTTCGAACACCGGGGAGCTGTTTTTT
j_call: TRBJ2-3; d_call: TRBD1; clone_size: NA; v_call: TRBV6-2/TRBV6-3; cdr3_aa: CASSSQGAWTDTQYF; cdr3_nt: TGTGCCAGCAGTTCACAGGGGGCGTGGACAGATACGCAGTATTTT
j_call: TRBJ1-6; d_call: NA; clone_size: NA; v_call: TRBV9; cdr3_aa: CASSVANSPLHF; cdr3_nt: TGTGCCAGCAGCGTAGCAAATTCACCCCTCCACTTT
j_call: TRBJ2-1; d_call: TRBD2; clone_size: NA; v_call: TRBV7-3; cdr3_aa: CASSSLGRAGGLSYNEQFF; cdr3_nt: TGTGCCAGCAGCTCCCTTGGGCGAGCGGGGGGGTTGTCCTACAATGAGCAGTTCTTC
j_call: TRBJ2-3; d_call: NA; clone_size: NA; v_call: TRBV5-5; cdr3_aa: CASSLGRRRNTDTQYF; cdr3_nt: TGTGCCAGCAGCTTGGGGCGGCGGAGAAACACAGATACGCAGTATTTT